This T cell receptor (beta chain) was retrieved from a study of spatial heterogeneity in lung cancer. Time point given: sample taken at primary tumor resection. TCRdb re-called the 5' RACE reads with MiXCR, one entry per CDR3 protein. In the table there are about 25,000 distinct CDR3 sequences, approximately 8.8% of which are singletons. Study-level results: Tracking of tumor mutation counts was seen in expanded intratumoral alpha and beta TCR counts.

This CDR3 region has 15 residues. With V trimmed by 1 base and J by 5 bases, 8 bases remained unmatched. Germline lookup yields CDR1 DFQATT and CDR2 SNEGSKA (reference sequence). This clonotype was detected only a few times. Its specificity is not known. J is TRBJ2-1 and V is TRBV20-1, with 7 bases aligning to TRBD2. The sample here was lung tumor tissue, taken at surgery. The TCR comes from a male donor with early-stage non-small cell lung cancer. CDR3 nucleotide sequence: TGCAGTGCTAGAGTTCCCTCTAGCGGCAACAATGAGCAGTTCTTC. Protein sequence: CSARVPSSGNNEQFF.